This T cell receptor beta chain was documented in a study of blood T cell repertoires in COVID-19. Study information: In each case, the material was cDNA or gDNA derived from T cells, B-cell-depleted T cells, or PBMCs.

The CDR3 has 17 residues. The germline V gene has CDR1 SGHRS and CDR2 YFSETQ. Deletions cut 0 bases from V and 0 bases from J, with 12 bases between. Clones were sequenced by immunoSEQ multiplex PCR, and TCRdb holds only the in-frame ones, with some missing. The sample has around 330,000 clones; 90% are singletons. The sequencing input was PBMCs or T cells enriched from blood (not recorded which). The receptor was derived from a man aged 55-75 years who had recovered from COVID-19. The chain joins TRBV5-1 to TRBJ2-2; D uncertain. The CDR3 protein is CASSLVGSLTNTGELFF. The CDR3 region has the DNA TGCGCCAGCAGCTTGGTTGGTAGCCTGACGAACACCGGGGAGCTGTTTTTT.